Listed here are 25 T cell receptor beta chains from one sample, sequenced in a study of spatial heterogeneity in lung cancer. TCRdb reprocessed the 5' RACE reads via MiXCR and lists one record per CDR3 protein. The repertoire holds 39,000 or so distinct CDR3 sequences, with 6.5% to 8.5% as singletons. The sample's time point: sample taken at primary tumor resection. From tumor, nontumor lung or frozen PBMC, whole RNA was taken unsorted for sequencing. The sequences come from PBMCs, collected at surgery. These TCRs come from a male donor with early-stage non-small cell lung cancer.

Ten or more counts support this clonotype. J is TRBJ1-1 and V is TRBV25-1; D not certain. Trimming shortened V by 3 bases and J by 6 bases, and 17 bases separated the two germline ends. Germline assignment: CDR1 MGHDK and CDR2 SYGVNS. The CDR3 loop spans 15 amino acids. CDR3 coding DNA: TGTGCCAGCAGTGACTCAGATCGAGGTATGGCTGAAGCTTTCTTT. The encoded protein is CASSDSDRGMAEAFF. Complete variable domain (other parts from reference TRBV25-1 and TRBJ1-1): EADIYQTPRYLVIGTGKKITLECSQTMGHDKMYWYQQDPGMELHLIHYSYGVNSTEKGDLSSESTVSRIRTEHFPLTLESARPSHTSQYLCASSDSDRGMAEAFFGQGTRLTVV.

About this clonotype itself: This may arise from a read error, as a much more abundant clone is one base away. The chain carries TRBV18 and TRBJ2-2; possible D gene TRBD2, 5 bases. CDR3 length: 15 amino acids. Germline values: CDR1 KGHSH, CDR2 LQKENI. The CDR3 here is CATSPVPGGTGELFF. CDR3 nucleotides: TGTGCCACCTCACCAGTACCCGGAGGCACCGGGGAGCTGTTTTTT.

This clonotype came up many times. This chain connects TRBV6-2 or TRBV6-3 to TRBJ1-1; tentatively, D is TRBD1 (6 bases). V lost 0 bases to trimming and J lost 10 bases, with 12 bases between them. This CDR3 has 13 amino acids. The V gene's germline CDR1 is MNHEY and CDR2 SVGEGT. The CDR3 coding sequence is TGTGCCAGCAGTTACTCGCAGGGGCTCGGAGCTTTCTTT. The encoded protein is CASSYSQGLGAFF.

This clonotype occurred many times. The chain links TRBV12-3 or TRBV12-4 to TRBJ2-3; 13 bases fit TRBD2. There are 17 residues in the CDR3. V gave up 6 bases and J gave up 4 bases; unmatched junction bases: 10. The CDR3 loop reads CASRSWTSGSFADTQYF. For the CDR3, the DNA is TGTGCCAGCAGGTCTTGGACTAGCGGGAGTTTCGCAGATACGCAGTATTTT.

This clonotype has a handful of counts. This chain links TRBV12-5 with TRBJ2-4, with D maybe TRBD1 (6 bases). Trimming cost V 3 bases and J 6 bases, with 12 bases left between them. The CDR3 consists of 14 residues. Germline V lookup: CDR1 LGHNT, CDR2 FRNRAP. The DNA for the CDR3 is TGTGCTAGTGGTTTATGGACAGTCGGAAACATTCAGTACTTC. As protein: CASGLWTVGNIQYF.

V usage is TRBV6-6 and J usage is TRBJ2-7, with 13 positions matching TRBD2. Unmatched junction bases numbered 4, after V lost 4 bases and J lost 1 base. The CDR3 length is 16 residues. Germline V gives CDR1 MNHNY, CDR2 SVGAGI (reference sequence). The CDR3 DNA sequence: TGTGCCAGCAGTTTCGGACTAGCGGGGGTTTCCTACGAGCAGTACTTC. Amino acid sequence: CASSFGLAGVSYEQYF.

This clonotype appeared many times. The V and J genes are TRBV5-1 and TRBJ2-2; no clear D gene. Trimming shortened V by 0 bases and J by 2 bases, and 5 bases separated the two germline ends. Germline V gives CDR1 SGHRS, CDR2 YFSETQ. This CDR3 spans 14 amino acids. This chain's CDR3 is CASSLDTNTGELFF. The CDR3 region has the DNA TGCGCCAGCAGCTTGGACACAAACACCGGGGAGCTGTTTTTT.

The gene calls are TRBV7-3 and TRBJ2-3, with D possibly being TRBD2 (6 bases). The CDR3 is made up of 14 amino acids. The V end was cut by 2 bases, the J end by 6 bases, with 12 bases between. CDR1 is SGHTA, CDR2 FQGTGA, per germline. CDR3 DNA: TGTGCCAGCAGCTTATCCGGCGGGGCGGATACGCAGTATTTT. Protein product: CASSLSGGADTQYF.

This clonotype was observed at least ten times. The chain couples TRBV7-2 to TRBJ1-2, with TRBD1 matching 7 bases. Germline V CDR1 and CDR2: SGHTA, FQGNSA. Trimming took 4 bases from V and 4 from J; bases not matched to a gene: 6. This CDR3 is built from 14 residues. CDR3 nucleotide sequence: TGTGCCAGCAGCTCGGGACAGACTACCTATGGCTACACCTTC. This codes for CASSSGQTTYGYTF.

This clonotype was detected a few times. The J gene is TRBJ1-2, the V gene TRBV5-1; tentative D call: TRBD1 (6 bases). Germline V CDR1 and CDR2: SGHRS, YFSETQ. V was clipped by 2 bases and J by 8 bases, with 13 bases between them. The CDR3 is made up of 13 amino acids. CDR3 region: CASSFDTGQGYTF. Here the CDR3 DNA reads TGCGCCAGCAGCTTCGACACAGGACAGGGCTACACCTTC. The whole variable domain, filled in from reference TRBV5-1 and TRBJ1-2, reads KAGVTQTPRYLIKTRGQQVTLSCSPISGHRSVSWYQQTPGQGLQFLFEYFSETQRNKGNFPGRFSGRQFSNSRSEMNVSTLELGDSALYLCASSFDTGQGYTFGSGTRLTVV.

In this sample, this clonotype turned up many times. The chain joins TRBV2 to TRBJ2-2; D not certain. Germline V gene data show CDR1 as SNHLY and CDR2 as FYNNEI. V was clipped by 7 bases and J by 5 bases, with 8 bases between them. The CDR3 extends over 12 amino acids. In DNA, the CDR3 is TGTGCCAGCAAGGTCGGGACCGGGGAGCTGTTTTTT. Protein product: CASKVGTGELFF.

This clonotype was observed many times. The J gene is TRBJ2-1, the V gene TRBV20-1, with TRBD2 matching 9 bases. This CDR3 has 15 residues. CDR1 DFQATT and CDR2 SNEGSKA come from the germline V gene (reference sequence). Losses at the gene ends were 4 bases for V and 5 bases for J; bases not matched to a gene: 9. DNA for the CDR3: TGCAGTGCTATTGACAGCGGGGGGCCTGACAATGAGCAGTTCTTC. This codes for CSAIDSGGPDNEQFF.

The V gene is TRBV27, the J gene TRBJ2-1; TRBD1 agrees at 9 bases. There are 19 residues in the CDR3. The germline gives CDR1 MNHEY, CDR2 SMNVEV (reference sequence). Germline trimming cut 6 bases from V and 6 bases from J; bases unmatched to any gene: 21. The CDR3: CASREEGLSRGQGRNEQFF. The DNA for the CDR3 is TGTGCCAGCAGAGAGGAAGGTTTATCCCGAGGACAGGGGCGCAATGAGCAGTTCTTC.

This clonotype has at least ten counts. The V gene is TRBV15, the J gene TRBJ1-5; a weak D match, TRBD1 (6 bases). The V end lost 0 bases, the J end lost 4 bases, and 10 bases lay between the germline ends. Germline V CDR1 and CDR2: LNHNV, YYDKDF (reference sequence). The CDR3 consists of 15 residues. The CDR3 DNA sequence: TGTGCCACCAGCAGAGATTGGGGGGCTAATCAGCCCCAGCATTTT. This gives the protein CATSRDWGANQPQHF.

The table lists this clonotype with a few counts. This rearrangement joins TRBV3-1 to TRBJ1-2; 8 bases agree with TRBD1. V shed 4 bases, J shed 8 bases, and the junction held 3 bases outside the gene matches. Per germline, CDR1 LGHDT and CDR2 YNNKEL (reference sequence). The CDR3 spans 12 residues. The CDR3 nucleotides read TGTGCCAGCAGCCTGGACAGGGCCGGCTACACCTTC. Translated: CASSLDRAGYTF.

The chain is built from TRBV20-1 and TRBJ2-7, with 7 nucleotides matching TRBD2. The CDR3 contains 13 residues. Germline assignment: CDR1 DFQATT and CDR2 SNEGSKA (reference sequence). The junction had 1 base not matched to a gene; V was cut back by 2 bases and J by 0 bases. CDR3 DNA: TGCAGTGCTAGACAGCGGGGCTCCTACGAGCAGTACTTC. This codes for CSARQRGSYEQYF.

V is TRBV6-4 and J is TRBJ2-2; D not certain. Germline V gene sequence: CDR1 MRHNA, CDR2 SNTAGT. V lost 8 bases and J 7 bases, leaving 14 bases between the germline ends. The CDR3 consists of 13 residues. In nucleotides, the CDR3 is TGTGCCAGCGCTGGGCAGGCCGACGGGGAGCTGTTTTTT. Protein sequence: CASAGQADGELFF.

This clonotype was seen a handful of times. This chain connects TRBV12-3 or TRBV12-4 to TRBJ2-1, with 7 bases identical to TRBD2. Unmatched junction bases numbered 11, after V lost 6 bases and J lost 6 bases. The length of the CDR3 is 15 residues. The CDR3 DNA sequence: TGTGCCAGCAGGCCGGGGGGTGGCGCCTCCAATGAGCAGTTCTTC. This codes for CASRPGGGASNEQFF.

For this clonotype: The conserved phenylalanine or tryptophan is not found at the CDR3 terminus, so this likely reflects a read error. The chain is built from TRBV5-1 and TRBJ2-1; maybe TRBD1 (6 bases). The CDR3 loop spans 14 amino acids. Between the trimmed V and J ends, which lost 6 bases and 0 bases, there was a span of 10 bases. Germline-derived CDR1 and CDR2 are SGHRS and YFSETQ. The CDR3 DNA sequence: TGCGCCAGCACACAGGGCCTCTCCTACAATGAGCAGTTCCTC. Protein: CASTQGLSYNEQFL.

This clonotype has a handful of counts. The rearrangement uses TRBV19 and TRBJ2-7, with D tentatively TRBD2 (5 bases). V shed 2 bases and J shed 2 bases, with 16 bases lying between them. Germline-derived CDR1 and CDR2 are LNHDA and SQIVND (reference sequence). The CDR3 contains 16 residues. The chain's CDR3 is CASSIFPWETAYEQYF. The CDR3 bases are TGTGCCAGTAGTATATTCCCGTGGGAGACTGCCTACGAGCAGTACTTC.

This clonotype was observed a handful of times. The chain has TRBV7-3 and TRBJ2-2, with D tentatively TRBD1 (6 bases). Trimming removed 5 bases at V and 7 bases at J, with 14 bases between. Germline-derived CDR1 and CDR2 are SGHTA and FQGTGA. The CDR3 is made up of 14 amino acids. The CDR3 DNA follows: TGTGCCAGCAGCCTACACAGGGCCGGCGGGGAGCTGTTTTTT. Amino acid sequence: CASSLHRAGGELFF.

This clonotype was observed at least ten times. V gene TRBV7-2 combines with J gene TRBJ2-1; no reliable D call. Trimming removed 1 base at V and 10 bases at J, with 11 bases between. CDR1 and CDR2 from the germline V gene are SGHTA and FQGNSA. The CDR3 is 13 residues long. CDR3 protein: CASSLGPVREQFF. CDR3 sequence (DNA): TGTGCCAGCAGCTTAGGCCCCGTGAGGGAGCAGTTCTTC.

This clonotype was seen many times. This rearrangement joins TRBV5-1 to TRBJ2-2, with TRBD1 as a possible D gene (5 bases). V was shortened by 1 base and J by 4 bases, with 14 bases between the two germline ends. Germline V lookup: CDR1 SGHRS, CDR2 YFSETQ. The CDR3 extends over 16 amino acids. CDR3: CASSLYRTPATGELFF. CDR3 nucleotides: TGCGCCAGCAGCTTGTATAGGACACCTGCCACCGGGGAGCTGTTTTTT.

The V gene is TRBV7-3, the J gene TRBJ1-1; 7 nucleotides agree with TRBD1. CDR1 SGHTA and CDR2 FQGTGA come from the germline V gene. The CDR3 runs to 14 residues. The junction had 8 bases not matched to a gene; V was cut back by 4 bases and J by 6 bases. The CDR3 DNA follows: TGTGCCAGCAGCTCGGGACAGTGGGACCCTGAAGCTTTCTTT. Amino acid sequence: CASSSGQWDPEAFF.

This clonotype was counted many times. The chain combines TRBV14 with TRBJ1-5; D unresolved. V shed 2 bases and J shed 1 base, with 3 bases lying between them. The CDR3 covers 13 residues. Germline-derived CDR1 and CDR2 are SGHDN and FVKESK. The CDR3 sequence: CASSQQSNQPQHF. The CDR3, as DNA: TGTGCCAGCAGCCAACAGAGCAATCAGCCCCAGCATTTT.